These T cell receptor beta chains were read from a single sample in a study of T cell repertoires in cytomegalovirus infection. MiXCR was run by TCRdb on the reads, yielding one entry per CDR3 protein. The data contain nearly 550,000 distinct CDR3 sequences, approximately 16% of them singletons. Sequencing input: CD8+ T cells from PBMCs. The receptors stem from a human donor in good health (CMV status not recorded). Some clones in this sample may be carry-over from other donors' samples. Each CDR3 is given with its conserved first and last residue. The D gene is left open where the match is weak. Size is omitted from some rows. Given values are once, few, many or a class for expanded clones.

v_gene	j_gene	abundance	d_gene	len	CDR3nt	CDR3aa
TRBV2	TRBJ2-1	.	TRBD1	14	TGTGCCAAAACAAGGGACAGGGCCTACAATGAGCAGTTCTTC	CAKTRDRAYNEQFF
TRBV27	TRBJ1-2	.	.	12	TGTGCCAGCACGTCAGGGTCTTCGGGCTACACCTTC	CASTSGSSGYTF
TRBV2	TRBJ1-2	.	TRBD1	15	TGTGCCAGCAGAGGGACAGGGGGCGCATGGGATGGCTACACCTTC	CASRGTGGAWDGYTF
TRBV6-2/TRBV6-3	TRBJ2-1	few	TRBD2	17	TGTGCCAGCAGTTACTCGAGGGCCAGCGGGAGGGCCAATGAGCAGTTCTTC	CASSYSRASGRANEQFF
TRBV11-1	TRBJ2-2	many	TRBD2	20	TGTGCCAGCAGCCTTCCGGGACGGCTGAACCTAGCGGGTGTGGGCGGGGAGCTGTTTTTT	CASSLPGRLNLAGVGGELFF
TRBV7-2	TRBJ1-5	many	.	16	TGTGCCAGCAGCTGGGGGGGGGAAAGGAGCCGTCAGCCCCAGCATTTT	CASSWGGERSRQPQHF
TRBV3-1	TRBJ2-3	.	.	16	TGTGCCAGCAGACGCGAGTCCGGGGGGCGAACAGATACGCAGTATTTT	CASRRESGGRTDTQYF
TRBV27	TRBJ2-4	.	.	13	TGTGCCAGCAGTTGGGGGGCGGGAAACATTCAGTACTTC	CASSWGAGNIQYF
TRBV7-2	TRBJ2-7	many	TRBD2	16	TGTGCCAGCAGGCCTAGTCTAGCGGGAGACCCTTACGAGCAGTACTTC	CASRPSLAGDPYEQYF
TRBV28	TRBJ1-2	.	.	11	TGTGCCAGCAGAGGCAGCTATGGCTACACCTTC	CASRGSYGYTF
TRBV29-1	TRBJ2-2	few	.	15	TGCAGCGTTGAAGGAGATACCCCTCACACCGGGGAGCTGTTTTTT	CSVEGDTPHTGELFF
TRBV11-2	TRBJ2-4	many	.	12	TGTGCCAGCAGCCCCGGGCCGGGCATTCAGTACTTC	CASSPGPGIQYF
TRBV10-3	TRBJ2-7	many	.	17	TGTGCCATCAGTGAGTCGACTGGAGGACATTTCCTTAGAGAGCAGTACTTC	CAISESTGGHFLREQYF
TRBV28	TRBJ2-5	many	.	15	TGTGCCAGCAGGCCGGTCAGGGTCGGATTGGAGACCCAGTACTTC	CASRPVRVGLETQYF
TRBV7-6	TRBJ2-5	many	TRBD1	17	TGTGCCAGCAGCTTAGGGCAGGGGGCTAGAGCCGGAGAGACCCAGTACTTC	CASSLGQGARAGETQYF
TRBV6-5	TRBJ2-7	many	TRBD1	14	TGTGCCAGCAGTTACTCGGGACAGTACTACGAGCAGTACTTC	CASSYSGQYYEQYF
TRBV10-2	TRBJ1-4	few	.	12	TGCGCCAGCTCGACAGAAAATGAAAAACTGTTTTTT	CASSTENEKLFF
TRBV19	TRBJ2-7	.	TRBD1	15	TGTGCCAGTAGTATAGAGGACAGGGGGTCCTACGAGCAGTACTTC	CASSIEDRGSYEQYF
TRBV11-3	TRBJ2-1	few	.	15	TGTGCCAGCAGCTTTGAAAGGGGGTCGGGGAATGAGCAGTTCTTC	CASSFERGSGNEQFF
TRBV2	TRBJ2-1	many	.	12	TGTGCCAGCAATATGGGATCCAATGAGCAGTTCTTC	CASNMGSNEQFF
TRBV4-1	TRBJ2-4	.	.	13	TGCGCCAGCAGCCAAGAAAGACAGAATCTTCAGTACTTC	CASSQERQNLQYF
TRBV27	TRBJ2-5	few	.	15	TGTGCCAGCAGTCCGCTGAGAGGGGCAGGAGCGGCCCAGTACTTC	CASSPLRGAGAAQYF
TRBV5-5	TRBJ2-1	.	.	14	TGTGCCAGCAACTATGACCGCTCCTACAATGAGCAGTTCTTC	CASNYDRSYNEQFF
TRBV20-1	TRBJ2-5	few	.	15	TGCAGTGCTAGAGATAGACAGGCAGTCCAAGAGACCCAGTACTTC	CSARDRQAVQETQYF
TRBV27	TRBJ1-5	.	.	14	TGTGCCAGCAGTTTCGCAAGGAACAATCAGCCCCAGCATTTT	CASSFARNNQPQHF
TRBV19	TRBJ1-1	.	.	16	TGTGCCAGTAGTCCTTATCTGCAGTTAGGAAAGACTGAAGCTTTCTTT	CASSPYLQLGKTEAFF
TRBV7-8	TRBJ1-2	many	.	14	TGTGCCAGCAGCTTAGAGGGGACAAGTTATGGCTACACCTTC	CASSLEGTSYGYTF
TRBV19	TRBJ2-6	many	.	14	TGTGCCAGTAAACTCCAGGGGTGGGCCAACGTCCTGACTTTC	CASKLQGWANVLTF
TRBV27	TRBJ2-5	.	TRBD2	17	TGTGCCAGCAGTCCTAAAGAGCCGGGAGGTCCTTGGGGGACCCAGTACTTC	CASSPKEPGGPWGTQYF
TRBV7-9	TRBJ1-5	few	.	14	TGTGCCAGCAGCTTAGATCTGGGAGGTCAGCCCCAGCATTTT	CASSLDLGGQPQHF
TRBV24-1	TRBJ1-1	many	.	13	TGTGCCACCAGTGATTTCGGCAGCCCTGAAGCTTTCTTT	CATSDFGSPEAFF
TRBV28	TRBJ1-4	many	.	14	TGTGCCAGCAGGACAGCCGCAACTAATGAAAAACTGTTTTTT	CASRTAATNEKLFF
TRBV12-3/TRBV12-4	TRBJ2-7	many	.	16	TGTGCCAGCAGTTTAGCGCGTAGTTTTTTAGCCTACGAGCAGTACTTC	CASSLARSFLAYEQYF
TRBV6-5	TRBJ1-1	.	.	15	TGTGCCAGCAGTTACTCGCCGGAAAGCTACACTGAAGCTTTCTTT	CASSYSPESYTEAFF
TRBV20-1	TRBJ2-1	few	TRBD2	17	TGCAGTGCTAGAGATAGGAGCTTAGCGGGAGGGCGCAATGAGCAGTTCTTC	CSARDRSLAGGRNEQFF
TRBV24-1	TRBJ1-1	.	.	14	TGTGCCACCAGTGGAGGGGGGGTGAACACTGAAGCTTTCTTT	CATSGGGVNTEAFF